Listed below are T cell receptor beta chains from one sample, sequenced in a study of vaccination and CD4 T cells after COVID-19. TCRdb reprocessed the PCR reads via MiXCR and lists one record per CDR3 protein. The sample carries roughly 6,800 distinct CDR3 sequences, less than 60% recorded once. These receptors have no known antigen. The sequencing sample was made of CD4+ T cells from blood, cultured in vitro. The source is a human donor who had recovered from COVID-19. Both conserved end residues are part of each CDR3. Each record gives: CDR3 length, J gene, V gene, D gene, clone size, CDR3 DNA, CDR3 protein. D genes are given only for firm matches. Only part of the rows carry a size: once, few, many, or a class if the clone is expanded.

>15|TRBJ1-5|TRBV6-1|TRBD1|NA
TGTGCCAGCAGCGTTAATCAGGGGGGGGCACAGCCCCAGCATTTT
CASSVNQGGAQPQHF
>15|TRBJ1-2|TRBV27|NA|few
TGTGCCAGCAGTTTATTGGCAGAAGTTTCTTATGGCTACACCTTC
CASSLLAEVSYGYTF
>13|TRBJ1-5|TRBV6-2/TRBV6-3|TRBD1|few
TGTGCCAGCAGGGACAGGGATTTTCAGCCCCAGCATTTT
CASRDRDFQPQHF
>15|TRBJ2-5|TRBV7-9|NA|NA
TGTGCCAGCAGCTTAGTGGGGTCGGGGCCCGCGACCCAGTACTTC
CASSLVGSGPATQYF
>14|TRBJ1-4|TRBV7-9|TRBD1|NA
TGTGCCAGCAGCTTTACAGGGGCTAATGAAAAACTGTTTTTT
CASSFTGANEKLFF
>17|TRBJ2-5|TRBV6-5|TRBD1|NA
TGTGCCAGCAGTTATCCAAATCAGGGGACAGGGAAAGAGACCCAGTACTTC
CASSYPNQGTGKETQYF
>13|TRBJ2-7|TRBV20-1|TRBD2|NA
TGCAGTGCTAGCGACGGGGGGGTATACGAGCAGTACTTC
CSASDGGVYEQYF
>18|TRBJ2-1|TRBV7-6|TRBD2|NA
TGTGCCAGCAGCAGAGGGGGCGGGGGGGCCAAGCTTTACAATGAGCAGTTCTTC
CASSRGGGGAKLYNEQFF
>12|TRBJ2-3|TRBV7-9|TRBD1|NA
TGTGCCGCGACAGGGAACGCAGATACGCAGTATTTT
CAATGNADTQYF
>14|TRBJ1-2|TRBV30|NA|NA
TGTGCCTGGAGGAGGAGGGGGTTTAACTATGGCTACACCTTC
CAWRRRGFNYGYTF
>14|TRBJ2-5|TRBV5-4|NA|NA
TGTGCCAGCAGCTTGGGGACTTCCGGGGAGACCCAGTACTTC
CASSLGTSGETQYF